The rows below give T cell receptor beta chains drawn from one sample of a study of cytomegalovirus exposure and HLA in healthy donors. The data were produced by immunoSEQ multiplex PCR, yet TCRdb's version contains in-frame clones alone and is incomplete. Of over 65,000 clones detected, roughly four fifths appear once; the ten largest clones hold roughly 6.8%. Material for sequencing was PBMCs. These receptors all come from a human donor in good health. Both conserved end residues are trimmed from each CDR3. Clone size appears in some rows only: once, few, many, or a class for an expanded clone.

j_call clone_size v_call cdr3_aa
TRBJ1-3 few TRBV9 ASSVGTRDSGNTIY
TRBJ1-2 . TRBV10-3 AISESIAGGNYGYT
TRBJ2-3 . TRBV7-7 ASSQGLAGDTQY
TRBJ2-7 . TRBV30 AWSGRLGQLSYEQY
TRBJ2-5 few TRBV5-5 ASSRGSGETQY
TRBJ2-5 once TRBV21-1 ASSKVLRLETQY
TRBJ2-7 . TRBV6-1 ASSERQGGAYEQY
TRBJ1-5 . TRBV19 ASSIPWRQSNSNQPQH
TRBJ1-1 few TRBV18 ASSPPGVDTEAF
TRBJ1-2 . TRBV7-2 ASSSGGAGGYGYT
TRBJ1-6 . TRBV9 ASSGPLGSPLH
TRBJ2-3 few TRBV15 ATSRPGLGTDTQY
TRBJ2-7 . TRBV19 ASSLISGQGYYEQY
TRBJ2-1 . TRBV4-2 ASSQDRVGGSSYNEQF
TRBJ1-1 . TRBV5-1 ASSHSPTNTEAF
TRBJ1-2 few TRBV5-8 ASRLMAGDYGYT
TRBJ2-3 . TRBV30 AWMLGYTQY
TRBJ2-7 . TRBV5-6 ASAHRASGQEQY
TRBJ2-5 . TRBV5-1 ASSRGQKETQY
TRBJ2-5 . TRBV9 ASGDRGHRQETQY
TRBJ1-5 few TRBV2 ASSPTGISNQPQH
TRBJ2-3 . TRBV7-8 ASSHRDRSSGTQY
TRBJ1-5 . TRBV19 ASSIPSRGYLPQH
TRBJ2-2 . TRBV29-1 SVRGDLYTGELF
TRBJ2-1 . TRBV25-1 ASSEYGRAGEQF
TRBJ2-5 . TRBV7-2 ASSSGTSGGPGRTQY
TRBJ1-4 few TRBV19 ASSIAQGVTNEKLF
TRBJ2-2 . TRBV18 ASSQGGADTGELF
TRBJ1-1 . TRBV7-3 ASSFGGNTEAF
TRBJ1-2 . TRBV5-1 ASSSGQFSNYGYT
TRBJ2-3 . TRBV5-1 ASSFSGAGGTDTQY
TRBJ1-3 . TRBV7-6 ASSLETRVSGNTIY
TRBJ2-1 . TRBV5-4 AIRGRGVPHNEQF
TRBJ2-5 . TRBV7-2 ASSLGRGGAYETQY
TRBJ1-6 . TRBV5-6 ASSLASGTGDSPLH
TRBJ1-2 . TRBV6-5 ASRRDRGRDGYP
TRBJ2-1 . TRBV5-6 ASSLGLANYNEQF
TRBJ2-7 . TRBV18 ASSPLPRMTYEQY
TRBJ1-6 . TRBV5-1 ASSLDPRQDASPLH
TRBJ2-7 once TRBV4-1 ASSPTGQGLFKQY
TRBJ1-2 once TRBV6-1 ASSARGQGYGYT
TRBJ2-7 . TRBV6-5 ASSQSGDEQY
TRBJ1-1 few TRBV5-4 ASSPWTGKNTEAF
TRBJ1-2 . TRBV4-1 ASSQDFTGEGYGYT
TRBJ1-6 . TRBV5-1 ASTRGAKSPLH
TRBJ1-3 few TRBV6-6 ASSQGAVGNTIY
TRBJ1-2 . TRBV18 ASSRGTDRGGYGYT
TRBJ2-2 . TRBV5-1 ASSSRTGETGELF
TRBJ2-1 . TRBV5-4 ASSFPQGDNEQF
TRBJ2-5 . TRBV6-1 ASSDSSGGQETQY
TRBJ2-1 . TRBV7-2 ASSSGRGGGFYNEQF
TRBJ2-2 once TRBV19 ASRRLAGGNTGELF
TRBJ1-1 . TRBV7-6 ASSSVSGQGNTEAF
TRBJ2-3 few TRBV7-6 ASSSRGGTQGTDTQY
TRBJ2-2 . TRBV11-2 ASSFLGPARGGRAGELF
TRBJ2-1 few TRBV5-4 ASSDRTGAGGYNEQF